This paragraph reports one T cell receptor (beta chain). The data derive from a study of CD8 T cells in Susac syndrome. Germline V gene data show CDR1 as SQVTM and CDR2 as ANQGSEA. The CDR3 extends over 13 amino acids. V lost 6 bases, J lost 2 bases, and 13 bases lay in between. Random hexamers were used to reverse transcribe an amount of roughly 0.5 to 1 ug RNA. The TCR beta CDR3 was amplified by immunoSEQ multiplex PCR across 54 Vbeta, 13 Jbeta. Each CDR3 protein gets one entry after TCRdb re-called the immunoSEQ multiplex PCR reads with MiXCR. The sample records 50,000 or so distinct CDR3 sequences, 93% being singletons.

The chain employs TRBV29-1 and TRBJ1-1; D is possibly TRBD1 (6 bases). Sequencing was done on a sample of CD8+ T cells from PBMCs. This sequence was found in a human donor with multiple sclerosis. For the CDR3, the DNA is TGCAGCGTACCCGGACAGATAAACACTGAAGCTTTCTTT. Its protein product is CSVPGQINTEAFF. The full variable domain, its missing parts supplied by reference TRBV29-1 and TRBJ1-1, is SAVISQKPSRDICQRGTSLTIQCQVDSQVTMMFWYRQQPGQSLTLIATANQGSEATYESGFVIDKFPISRPNLTFSTLTVSNMSPEDSSIYLCSVPGQINTEAFFGQGTRLTVV.